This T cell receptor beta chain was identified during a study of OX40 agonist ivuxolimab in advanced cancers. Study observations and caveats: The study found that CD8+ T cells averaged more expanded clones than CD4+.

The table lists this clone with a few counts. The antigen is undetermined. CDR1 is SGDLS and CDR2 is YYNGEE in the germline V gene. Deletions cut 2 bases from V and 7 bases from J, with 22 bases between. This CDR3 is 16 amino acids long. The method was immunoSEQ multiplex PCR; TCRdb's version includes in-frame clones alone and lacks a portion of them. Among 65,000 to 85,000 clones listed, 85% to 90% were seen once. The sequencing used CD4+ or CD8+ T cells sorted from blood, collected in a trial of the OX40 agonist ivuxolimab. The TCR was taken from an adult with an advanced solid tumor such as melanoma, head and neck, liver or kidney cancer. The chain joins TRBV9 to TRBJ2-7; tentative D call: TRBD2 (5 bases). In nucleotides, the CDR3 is TGTGCCAGCAGCGTGGCCCCCTCAGACTCCTCGGGGGAGCAGTACTTC. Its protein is CASSVAPSDSSGEQYF.